One and the same sample provided the 28 T cell receptor beta chains below, sequenced in a study of blood T cell repertoires in COVID-19. Method: immunoSEQ multiplex PCR; TCRdb's copy keeps in-frame clones and lacks some. In the table there are some 340,000 clones, about 89% of which are singletons. The sample was PBMCs or T cells enriched from blood (not recorded which). These receptors originate from a woman in her 30s who had recovered from COVID-19.

J is TRBJ1-2 and V is TRBV24-1, with a possible D match to TRBD1 (6 bases). The germline V and J ends were trimmed by 3 bases and 4 bases, with 14 bases remaining between them. The CDR3 loop spans 15 amino acids. The germline V gene encodes CDR1 KGHDR and CDR2 SFDVKD. CDR3 nucleotides: TGTGCCACCAGTGATCCGGGGGGCTCCATCTATGGCTACACCTTC. It encodes CATSDPGGSIYGYTF.

The chain has TRBV6-5 and TRBJ2-1; 7 bases match TRBD1. The germline gives CDR1 MNHEY, CDR2 SVGAGI. Trimming took 11 bases from V and 6 from J; bases not matched to a gene: 13. The CDR3 consists of 14 residues. CDR3 loop: CAVFDHRGGNEQFF. The CDR3 DNA follows: TGTGCCGTTTTTGATCACAGGGGTGGCAATGAGCAGTTCTTC.

The J gene is TRBJ1-2, the V gene TRBV29-1; TRBD1 aligns across 7 bases. This CDR3 has 13 amino acids. The junction had 10 bases not matched to a gene; V was cut back by 6 bases and J by 6 bases. Germline CDR1 and CDR2: SQVTM and ANQGSEA. The CDR3 DNA reads as TGCAGCGTAATCGGGACAGCGAGCGATGGCTACACCTTC. Amino acids: CSVIGTASDGYTF.

The rearrangement joins TRBV5-1 to TRBJ2-3, with D possibly TRBD2 on 6 matching bases. CDR1 is SGHRS and CDR2 is YFSETQ in the germline V gene. V was clipped by 4 bases and J by 0 bases, with 18 bases between them. The length of the CDR3 is 17 residues. The chain's CDR3 is CASSKTQTGLSTDTQYF. In DNA, the CDR3 is TGCGCCAGCAGCAAGACTCAGACGGGACTTAGCACAGATACGCAGTATTTT.

The V call is TRBV4-2, the J call TRBJ2-3; TRBD2 might be the D (5 bases). Germline V CDR1 and CDR2: LGHNA, YNFKEQ. There are 14 residues in the CDR3. Trimming shortened V by 3 bases and J by 0 bases, and 7 bases separated the two germline ends. The CDR3, as DNA: TGTGCCAGCAGCCAGAGACTAAGCACAGATACGCAGTATTTT. Its protein is CASSQRLSTDTQYF.

In this sample, this clone turned up once. The rearrangement links TRBV2 to TRBJ1-1, with a weak D call TRBD1 (6 bases). The germline gives CDR1 SNHLY, CDR2 FYNNEI. The CDR3 consists of 17 residues. Trimming cost V 4 bases and J 0 bases, with 18 bases left between them. CDR3 DNA sequence: TGTGCCAGCAGTGGGGGATGGACAGACGAGTTGAACACTGAAGCTTTCTTT. Protein product: CASSGGWTDELNTEAFF.

J is TRBJ1-1 and V is TRBV10-2; D not certain. The V gene lost 2 bases and the J gene lost 6 bases, with 13 bases spanning the gap. The germline CDR1 and CDR2 sequences are WSHSY and SAAADI. This CDR3 has 14 amino acids. CDR3 sequence (DNA): TGCGCCAGCAGTGAGATTTACAATTTCGCTGAAGCTTTCTTT. As protein: CASSEIYNFAEAFF.

The rearrangement links TRBV3-1 (or the pseudogene TRBV3-2) to TRBJ2-7; no definite D call. Trimming cost V 4 bases and J 3 bases, with 13 bases left between them. This CDR3 contains 14 residues. CDR1 is LGHDT and CDR2 is YNNKEL in the germline V gene (reference sequence). CDR3 nucleotides: TGTGCCAGCAGCCCCCTTGCTAGAGACTACGAGCAGTACTTC. Translating it yields CASSPLARDYEQYF.

The chain has TRBV27 and TRBJ1-5, with D possibly matching TRBD1 (5 bases). This CDR3 contains 14 residues. Germline CDR1 MNHEY, CDR2 SMNVEV (reference sequence). V was pared by 8 bases and J by 4 bases, with 15 bases between. CDR3 in amino acids: CASRGPGRNQPQHF. The DNA for the CDR3 is TGTGCCAGCCGGGGCCCAGGGAGGAATCAGCCCCAGCATTTT.

Only one count was recorded for this clone. The chain employs TRBV5-4 and TRBJ1-6; possible D gene TRBD1, 6 bases. The CDR3 runs 15 residues. The germline V and J ends were trimmed by 5 bases and 3 bases, with 12 bases remaining between them. CDR1 is SGHNT and CDR2 is YYREEE in the germline V gene (reference sequence). In DNA, the CDR3 is TGTGCCAGCAGTCTAACAGGGAGCTATAATTCACCCCTCCACTTT. Translated, it gives CASSLTGSYNSPLHF.

J is TRBJ2-1 and V is TRBV13, with a weak D call TRBD1 (5 bases). Germline V gives CDR1 PRHDT, CDR2 FYEKMQ (reference sequence). The CDR3 runs 13 residues. V was shortened by 5 bases and J by 3 bases, with 8 bases between the two germline ends. The CDR3 spells CASSPGHYNEQFF. The CDR3 DNA follows: TGTGCCAGCAGCCCAGGACACTACAATGAGCAGTTCTTC. Using reference TRBV13 and TRBJ2-1 for the parts outside the CDR3, the full variable domain is AAGVIQSPRHLIKEKRETATLKCYPIPRHDTVYWYQQGPGQDPQFLISFYEKMQSDKGSIPDRFSAQQFSDYHSELNMSSLELGDSALYFCASSPGHYNEQFFGPGTRLTVL.

The V and J genes are TRBV5-1 and TRBJ1-5, with D perhaps matching TRBD1 (5 bases). Trimming pared 4 bases from V and 6 bases from J, leaving 14 bases between. CDR1 is SGHRS, CDR2 YFSETQ, per germline. The CDR3 is made up of 14 amino acids. The CDR3 is CASSPQVDGQPQHF. The CDR3 nucleotides are TGCGCCAGCAGCCCACAGGTCGACGGTCAGCCCCAGCATTTT. The entire variable domain, with the rest obtained from reference TRBV5-1 and TRBJ1-5, is as follows: KAGVTQTPRYLIKTRGQQVTLSCSPISGHRSVSWYQQTPGQGLQFLFEYFSETQRNKGNFPGRFSGRQFSNSRSEMNVSTLELGDSALYLCASSPQVDGQPQHFGDGTRLSIL.

V is TRBV6-6 and J is TRBJ2-7; possibly TRBD2 for D (5 bases). The CDR3 is 15 amino acids. The germline V gene encodes CDR1 MNHNY and CDR2 SVGAGI (reference sequence). V was pared by 0 bases and J by 0 bases, with 9 bases between. The CDR3 spells CASSYSPGISYEQYF. CDR3 sequence (DNA): TGTGCCAGCAGTTACTCCCCGGGGATCTCCTACGAGCAGTACTTC.

This chain uses TRBV4-1 with TRBJ1-5, with TRBD1 identical over 9 bases. Germline CDR1 reads MGHRA; CDR2 reads YSYEKL. The CDR3 consists of 17 residues. V shed 3 bases, J shed 4 bases, and the junction held 10 bases outside the gene matches. CDR3 bases: TGCGCCAGCAGCCAGGGACCGGGACAGGGTGGGAATCAGCCCCAGCATTTT. It translates to CASSQGPGQGGNQPQHF.

This clone was recorded only once. This CDR3 reads CASRDRSNTGELFF. In nucleotides, the CDR3 is TGTGCCAGCAGAGACAGGTCTAACACCGGGGAGCTGTTTTTT. The chain couples TRBV7-3 to TRBJ2-2, with TRBD1 as a possible D gene (6 bases). The CDR3 loop spans 14 amino acids. V lost 6 bases and J 2 bases, leaving 10 bases between the germline ends. CDR1 SGHTA and CDR2 FQGTGA come from the germline V gene.

The rearrangement links TRBV5-4 to TRBJ2-2, with 10 bases matching TRBD2. J gave up 6 bases and V 2 bases, and 4 bases lay outside the gene matches. The CDR3 covers 15 residues. In germline, CDR1 is SGHNT, CDR2 YYREEE (reference sequence). CDR3 sequence (DNA): TGTGCCAGCAGCTTAAGCGGGGGGGCATCCGGGGAGCTGTTTTTT. This translates into CASSLSGGASGELFF. The full variable domain, its missing parts supplied by reference TRBV5-4 and TRBJ2-2, is ETGVTQSPTHLIKTRGQQVTLRCSSQSGHNTVSWYQQALGQGPQFIFQYYREEENGRGNFPPRFSGLQFPNYSSELNVNALELDDSALYLCASSLSGGASGELFFGEGSRLTVL.

The V and J genes are TRBV29-1 and TRBJ1-5; 8 bases match TRBD1. J was trimmed by 7 bases and V by 1 base; bases with no gene match: 9. The germline V gene has CDR1 SQVTM and CDR2 ANQGSEA. The CDR3 length is 15 residues. DNA for the CDR3: TGCAGCGTTGAAGGTCAGGACAGGGTTCGCCAGCCCCAGCATTTT. Its protein is CSVEGQDRVRQPQHF.

The rearrangement joins TRBV7-9 to TRBJ2-7; 8 bases are a match to TRBD1. The V gene end was trimmed by 4 bases and the J gene end by 5 bases; junction bases not matched to a gene: 13. The CDR3 contains 16 residues. CDR1 SEHNR and CDR2 FQNEAQ come from the germline V gene (reference sequence). CDR3 bases: TGTGCCAGCAGCTCCATCAGGGGGCGGCTCGGGAACGAGCAGTACTTC. Protein: CASSSIRGRLGNEQYF. The full variable domain, completed using reference TRBV7-9 and TRBJ2-7, is DTGVSQNPRHKITKRGQNVTFRCDPISEHNRLYWYRQTLGQGPEFLTYFQNEAQLEKSRLLSDRFSAERPKGSFSTLEIQRTEQGDSAMYLCASSSIRGRLGNEQYFGPGTRLTVT.

This clone was detected only once. The chain is built from TRBV5-5 and TRBJ2-3; no clear D gene. The V and J ends lost 4 bases and 5 bases respectively, with 8 bases between them. Germline CDR1 and CDR2: SGHKS and YYEKEE (reference sequence). The CDR3 sequence is 12 residues long. For the CDR3, the DNA is TGTGCCAGCAGCCACACGTTAGATACGCAGTATTTT. Amino acids: CASSHTLDTQYF.

V is TRBV11-3 and J is TRBJ1-2; 8 nucleotides match TRBD1. This CDR3 region has 19 residues. Germline lookup yields CDR1 SGHNT and CDR2 YENEEA. Unmatched junction bases numbered 19, after V lost 3 bases and J lost 4 bases. The CDR3, as DNA: TGTGCCAGCAGCTTTTACACCCTACGACAGGGGCCGAACTGCTATGGCTACACCTTC. This encodes CASSFYTLRQGPNCYGYTF. Variable domain in full (rest from reference TRBV11-3 and TRBJ1-2): EAGVVQSPRYKIIEKKQPVAFWCNPISGHNTLYWYLQNLGQGPELLIRYENEEAVDDSQLPKDRFSAERLKGVDSTLKIQPAELGDSAVYLCASSFYTLRQGPNCYGYTFGSGTRLTVV.

The V call is TRBV3-1 (or the pseudogene TRBV3-2), the J call TRBJ2-1, with TRBD2 identical over 11 bases. The V segment lost 4 bases and the J segment 10 bases; nucleotides outside the gene matches: 9. Germline V gene sequence: CDR1 LGHDT, CDR2 YNNKEL (reference sequence). CDR3 length equals 15 residues. CDR3 region: CASSRIAGGPEEQFF. The CDR3 DNA reads as TGTGCCAGCAGCCGGATAGCGGGGGGGCCAGAGGAGCAGTTCTTC.

This chain uses TRBV18 with TRBJ1-3; D gene ambiguous. Germline loops: CDR1 KGHSH, CDR2 LQKENI. This CDR3 region has 16 residues. V was clipped by 3 bases and J by 4 bases, with 16 bases between them. The CDR3 DNA is TGTGCCAGCTCACCTCTGAGGAACTCGTTAGGAAACACCATATATTTT. Protein: CASSPLRNSLGNTIYF.

The genes are TRBV27 and TRBJ1-2, with 7 nucleotides matching TRBD1. In germline, CDR1 is MNHEY, CDR2 SMNVEV (reference sequence). With V trimmed by 5 bases and J by 2 bases, 2 bases remained unmatched. The CDR3 totals 13 residues. The CDR3 sequence is CASSRTGNYGYTF. The DNA of the CDR3 is TGTGCCAGCAGTAGGACAGGAAACTATGGCTACACCTTC.

The genes are TRBV19 and TRBJ2-5, with D maybe TRBD2 (6 bases). The CDR3 is 14 residues long. Germline V gene lookup returns CDR1 LNHDA and CDR2 SQIVND (reference sequence). Trimming pared 6 bases from V and 2 bases from J, leaving 13 bases between. Here the CDR3 DNA reads TGTGCCAGTAGCGTACGCGGGGTTCAAGAGACCCAGTACTTC. Translated: CASSVRGVQETQYF.

This chain links TRBV9 with TRBJ1-2; possible D gene TRBD1, 6 bases. Trimming removed 0 bases from V and 4 bases from J, with 10 bases in between. The germline gives CDR1 SGDLS, CDR2 YYNGEE. This CDR3 has 14 amino acids. CDR3 in amino acids: CASSVDRVGYGYTF. CDR3 DNA: TGTGCCAGCAGCGTAGACAGGGTGGGCTATGGCTACACCTTC.

The chain carries TRBV2 and TRBJ1-6; 7 nucleotides align to TRBD1. Germline loops: CDR1 SNHLY, CDR2 FYNNEI. This CDR3 contains 14 residues. V gave up 6 bases and J gave up 10 bases; unmatched junction bases: 9. For the CDR3, the DNA is TGTGCCAGCAGCGGGGATAGGGGGCACTCACCCCTCCACTTT. Amino acid sequence: CASSGDRGHSPLHF.

The DNA for the CDR3 is TGTGCCAGCAGCTTAGTACGCCCTCGGGATACGCAGTATTTT. Amino acids: CASSLVRPRDTQYF. This chain links TRBV7-2 with TRBJ2-3; D is ambiguous. Germline V gives CDR1 SGHTA, CDR2 FQGNSA. The CDR3 totals 14 residues. V lost 1 base to trimming and J lost 6 bases, with 11 bases between them.

This clone was counted between two and nine times. The chain joins TRBV7-2 to TRBJ1-2; TRBD1 matches 9 bases. CDR1 is SGHTA, CDR2 FQGNSA, per germline. This CDR3 spans 15 amino acids. Trimming at V came to 6 bases and at J to 7 bases, leaving 12 bases not matched to a gene. The CDR3 reads CASSNPTGGFGGYTF. The CDR3 DNA reads TGTGCCAGCAGTAACCCCACAGGGGGCTTTGGTGGCTACACCTTC.